This T cell receptor beta chain was recovered during a study of cytomegalovirus exposure and HLA in healthy donors. Profiled with immunoSEQ multiplex PCR; TCRdb holds only in-frame clones, not every one. The data contain fewer than 150,000 clones, 86% of them singletons. Turning to this clone: Its specificity is unknown.

General study points: CMV antigen specificity of a few CMV-associated chains was confirmed in vitro. The classifier reportedly diagnosed cytomegalovirus status with high specificity and sensitivity. That first-cohort TCR clusters tended to co-occur in the roughly 130 validation repertoires was found in a later analysis.

The receptor was derived from a man between 18 and 29 years old in good health and CMV-seronegative. The sample was PBMCs.

The CDR3: CASRKVADQETQYF. The CDR3 region has the DNA TGTGCCAGCAGAAAGGTGGCGGACCAAGAGACCCAGTACTTC. The rearrangement joins TRBV6-5 to TRBJ2-5; D is unclear. CDR3 length: 14 amino acids. CDR1 is MNHEY, CDR2 SVGAGI, per germline. Between the trimmed V and J ends, which lost 6 bases and 0 bases, there was a span of 11 bases.